A selection of T cell receptor beta chains follows, all from one sample in a study of blood T cells in healthy people across ages. TCRdb analysed the 5' RACE reads with MiXCR anew, one entry per CDR3 protein. The sample has 1.5 million to 1.9 million distinct CDR3 sequences; 35% to 45% are singletons. Source material: blood. All receptors derive from a woman younger than 35 in good health. The conserved cysteine and the conserved F or W are not part of the CDR3 here. Fields, in order: clone size, V gene, CDR3 protein. The size of a clone is reported for some rows only, either as once, few or many, or as a class for expanded clones.

few | TRBV12-3/TRBV12-4 | ASRDTGAGNTIY
NA | TRBV7-6 | ASSPSLRNEQF
NA | TRBV5-6 | ASSLTQGVKSNYGYT
few | TRBV5-1 | ASRSPGQGLKEQY
NA | TRBV12-3/TRBV12-4 | ASRAWDSPTGELF
NA | TRBV7-8 | ASSDRQARDQPQH
NA | TRBV7-8 | ASSLRQGQYGYT
NA | TRBV5-5 | ASSPQSRAAGNTIY
NA | TRBV12-3/TRBV12-4 | ASSLGLMASGGSYNEQF
few | TRBV12-3/TRBV12-4 | ASSVDLKGYT
once | TRBV7-9 | ASSLEQGYTTNEKLF
NA | TRBV7-2 | ASSGSFQETQY
NA | TRBV24-1 | ATSERTGFTDTQY
NA | TRBV11-2 | ASSPTERRVTLH
NA | TRBV27 | ASSPLLLRAPGGITDTQY
few | TRBV2 | ATERETQY
many | TRBV20-1 | SALAGVNEQY
NA | TRBV5-5 | ASSKRNNGYT
NA | TRBV25-1 | ARTKEPQQETQY
NA | TRBV20-1 | SARDRDRGSGYT
NA | TRBV6-2/TRBV6-3 | ASSYLRSGYEQY
NA | TRBV5-1 | ASGNPRDRGDEQF
NA | TRBV10-3 | AIGDSVSSRPQH
NA | TRBV11-3 | ASSLDTLKNTGELF
NA | TRBV5-1 | ASRPITGPDYGYT
NA | TRBV10-3 | AIGRGTSGTDTQY
NA | TRBV6-1 | ASSEAWWPRSYEQY
NA | TRBV12-3/TRBV12-4 | ASSYGGGGDTQY
NA | TRBV20-1 | SARDGQGPPDTQY
few | TRBV27 | ASSFLNGRGLGNEQF
few | TRBV29-1 | SVGSRYTDTQY
few | TRBV29-1 | SVVRDGYGYT